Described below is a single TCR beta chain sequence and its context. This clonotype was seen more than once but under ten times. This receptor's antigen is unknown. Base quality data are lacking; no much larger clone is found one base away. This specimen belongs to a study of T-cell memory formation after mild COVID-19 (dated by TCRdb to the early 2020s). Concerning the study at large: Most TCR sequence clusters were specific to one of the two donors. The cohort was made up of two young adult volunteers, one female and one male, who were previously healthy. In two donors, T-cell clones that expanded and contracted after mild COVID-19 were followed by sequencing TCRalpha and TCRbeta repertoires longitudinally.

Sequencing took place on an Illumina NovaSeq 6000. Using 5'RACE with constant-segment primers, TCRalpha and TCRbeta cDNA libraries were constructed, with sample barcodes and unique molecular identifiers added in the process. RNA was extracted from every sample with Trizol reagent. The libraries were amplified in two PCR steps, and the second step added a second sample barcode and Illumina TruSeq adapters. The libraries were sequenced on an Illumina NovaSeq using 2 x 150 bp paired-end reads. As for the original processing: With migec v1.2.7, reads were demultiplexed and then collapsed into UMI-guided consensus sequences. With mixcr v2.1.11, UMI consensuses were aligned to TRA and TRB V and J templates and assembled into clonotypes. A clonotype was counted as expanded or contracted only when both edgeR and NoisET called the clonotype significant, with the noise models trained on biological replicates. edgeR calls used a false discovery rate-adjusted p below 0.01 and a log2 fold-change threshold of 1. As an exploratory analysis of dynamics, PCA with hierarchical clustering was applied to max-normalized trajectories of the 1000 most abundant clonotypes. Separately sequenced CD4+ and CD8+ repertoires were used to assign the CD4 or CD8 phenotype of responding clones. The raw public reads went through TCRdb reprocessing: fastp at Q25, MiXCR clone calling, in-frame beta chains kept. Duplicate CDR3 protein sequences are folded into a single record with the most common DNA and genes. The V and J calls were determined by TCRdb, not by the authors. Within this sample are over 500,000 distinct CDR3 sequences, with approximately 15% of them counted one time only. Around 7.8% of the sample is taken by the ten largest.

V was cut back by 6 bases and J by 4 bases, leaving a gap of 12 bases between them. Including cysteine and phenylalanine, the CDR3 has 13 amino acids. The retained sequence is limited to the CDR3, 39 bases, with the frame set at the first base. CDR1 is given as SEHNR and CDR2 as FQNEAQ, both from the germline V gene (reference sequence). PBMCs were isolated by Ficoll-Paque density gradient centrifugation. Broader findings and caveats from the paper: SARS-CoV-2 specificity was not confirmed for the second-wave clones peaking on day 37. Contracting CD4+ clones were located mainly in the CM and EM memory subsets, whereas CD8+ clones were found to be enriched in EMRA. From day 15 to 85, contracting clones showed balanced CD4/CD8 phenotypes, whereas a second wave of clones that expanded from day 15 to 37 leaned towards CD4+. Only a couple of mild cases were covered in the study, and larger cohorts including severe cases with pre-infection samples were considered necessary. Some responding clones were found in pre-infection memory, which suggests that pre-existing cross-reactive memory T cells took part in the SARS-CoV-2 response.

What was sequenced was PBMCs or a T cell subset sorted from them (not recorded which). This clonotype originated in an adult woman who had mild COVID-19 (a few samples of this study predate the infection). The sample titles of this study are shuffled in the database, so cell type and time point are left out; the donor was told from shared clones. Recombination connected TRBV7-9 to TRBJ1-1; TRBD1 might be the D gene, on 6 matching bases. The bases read TGTGCCAGCAGGGGACAAACAGGCACTGAAGCTTTCTTT. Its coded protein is CASRGQTGTEAFF. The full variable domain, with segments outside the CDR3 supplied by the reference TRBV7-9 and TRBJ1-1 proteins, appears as DTGVSQNPRHKITKRGQNVTFRCDPISEHNRLYWYRQTLGQGPEFLTYFQNEAQLEKSRLLSDRFSAERPKGSFSTLEIQRTEQGDSAMYLCASRGQTGTEAFFGQGTRLTVV.